The source of this T cell receptor (beta chain) is a study of cytomegalovirus exposure and HLA in healthy donors. The CDR3 is 11 amino acids. CDR1 is SQVTM and CDR2 is ANQGSEA in the germline V gene. The ends were cut back, 6 bases at V and 6 bases at J, with 12 bases in the middle. Study-wide results and caveats: TCR beta V- and J-gene trimming, according to a later analysis, was linked to a missense DCLRE1C variant. High specificity and sensitivity for cytomegalovirus status were reported for the classifier.

PCR employed 60 Vbeta and 13 Jbeta primers. TCRdb keeps only in-frame clones here, not all; method: immunoSEQ multiplex PCR. The top ten clones hold 2.4% of a sample with 78,000 or so clones, approximately 84% of them seen once. Notes on this clone: Its antigen remains unidentified.

The source material was PBMCs. The TCR sequence derives from a woman aged 45-65 years in good health and CMV-seronegative. The chain is built from TRBV29-1 and TRBJ2-7, with a weak D call TRBD2 (6 bases). The CDR3 is CSVVLASEQYF. The CDR3 nucleotides are TGCAGCGTAGTACTAGCCAGCGAGCAGTACTTC.